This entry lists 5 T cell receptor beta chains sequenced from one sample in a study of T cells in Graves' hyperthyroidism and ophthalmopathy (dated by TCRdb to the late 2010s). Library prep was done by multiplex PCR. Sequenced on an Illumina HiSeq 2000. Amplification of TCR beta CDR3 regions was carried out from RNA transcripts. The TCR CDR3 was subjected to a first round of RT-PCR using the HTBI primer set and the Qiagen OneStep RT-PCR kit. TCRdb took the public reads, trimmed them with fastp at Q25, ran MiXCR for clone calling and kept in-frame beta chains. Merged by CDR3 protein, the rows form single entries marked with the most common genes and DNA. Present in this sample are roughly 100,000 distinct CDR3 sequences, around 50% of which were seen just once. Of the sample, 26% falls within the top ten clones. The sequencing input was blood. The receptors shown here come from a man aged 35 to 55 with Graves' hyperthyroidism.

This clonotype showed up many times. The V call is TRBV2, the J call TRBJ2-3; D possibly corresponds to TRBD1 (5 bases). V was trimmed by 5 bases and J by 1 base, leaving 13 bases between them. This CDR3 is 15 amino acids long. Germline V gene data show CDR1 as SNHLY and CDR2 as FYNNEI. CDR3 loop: CASSLRRVGTDTQYF. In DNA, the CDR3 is TGTGCCAGCAGTTTACGCAGGGTCGGCACAGATACGCAGTATTTT.

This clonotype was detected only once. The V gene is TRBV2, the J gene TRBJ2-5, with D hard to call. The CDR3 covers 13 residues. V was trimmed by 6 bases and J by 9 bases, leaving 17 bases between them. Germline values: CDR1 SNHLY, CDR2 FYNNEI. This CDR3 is CASSRLLDQPQYF. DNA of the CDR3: TGTGCCAGCAGCCGCCTACTTGATCAGCCCCAGTACTTC.

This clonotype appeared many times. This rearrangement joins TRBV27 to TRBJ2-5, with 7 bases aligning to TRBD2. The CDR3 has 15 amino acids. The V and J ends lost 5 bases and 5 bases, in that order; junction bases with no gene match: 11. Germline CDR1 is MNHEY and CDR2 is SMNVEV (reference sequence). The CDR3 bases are TGTGCCAGCAGTCCTAACTGGGGAGGGATGGAGACCCAGTACTTC. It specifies CASSPNWGGMETQYF.

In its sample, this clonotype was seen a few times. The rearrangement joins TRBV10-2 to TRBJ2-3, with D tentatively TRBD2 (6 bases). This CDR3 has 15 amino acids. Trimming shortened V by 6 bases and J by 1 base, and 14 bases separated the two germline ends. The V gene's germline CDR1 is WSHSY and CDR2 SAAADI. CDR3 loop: CASRGIAARTDTQYF. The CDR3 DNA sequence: TGCGCCAGCAGAGGAATAGCGGCACGCACAGATACGCAGTATTTT.

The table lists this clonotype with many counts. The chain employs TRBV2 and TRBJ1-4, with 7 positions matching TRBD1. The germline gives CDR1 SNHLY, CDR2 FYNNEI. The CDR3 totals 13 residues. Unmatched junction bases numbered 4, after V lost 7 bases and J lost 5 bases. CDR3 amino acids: CASMGTENEKLFF. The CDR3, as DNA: TGTGCCAGCATGGGGACAGAAAATGAAAAACTGTTTTTT.